These 9 T cell receptor beta chains share one sample of origin, sequenced in a study of T cell responses to AZD1222 COVID-19 vaccine. Sequencing was performed with immunoSEQ multiplex PCR; in TCRdb, only in-frame clones are kept and a portion is missing. The sample has roughly 150,000 clones, 87% seen once. The sequencing used peripheral blood, collected 28 days after the second AZD1222 dose. The source is an adult who received the AZD1222 COVID-19 vaccine.

The V gene is TRBV7-6, the J gene TRBJ1-3; a weak D match, TRBD1 (5 bases). The CDR3 is 16 amino acids. The germline V gene has CDR1 SGHVS and CDR2 FNYEAQ. Between the trimmed V and J ends, which lost 2 bases and 0 bases, there was a span of 11 bases. The DNA for the CDR3 is TGTGCCAGCAGCTTATCTTCAGGGCCCTCTGGAAACACCATATATTTT. It encodes CASSLSSGPSGNTIYF. Filled out from reference TRBV7-6 and TRBJ1-3, the complete variable domain reads GAGVSQSPRYKVTKRGQDVALRCDPISGHVSLYWYRQALGQGPEFLTYFNYEAQQDKSGLPNDRFSAERPEGSISTLTIQRTEQRDSAMYRCASSLSSGPSGNTIYFGEGSWLTVV.

The chain is built from TRBV23-1 and TRBJ2-4; possible D gene TRBD2, 6 bases. TRBV23-1 is sorted into the ORF group, with uncertain function. V lost 7 bases to trimming and J lost 0 bases, with 19 bases between them. CDR3 length: 17 residues. CDR3 amino acids: CASIRGPGDLAKNIQYF. The CDR3 coding sequence is TGCGCCAGCATTAGGGGTCCGGGGGACTTAGCCAAAAACATTCAGTACTTC.

This clone was picked up a small number of times. The chain has TRBV19 and TRBJ1-4; D may be TRBD1 (5 bases). Germline loops: CDR1 LNHDA, CDR2 SQIVND (reference sequence). This CDR3 is 14 amino acids long. Trimming removed 7 bases from V and 10 bases from J, with 19 bases in between. CDR3 sequence reads: CASTRDHSKGKLFF. The DNA of the CDR3 is TGTGCCAGTACCAGGGACCATTCAAAGGGAAAACTGTTTTTT.

Regarding this clone: Within the sample, other DNA sequences also encode this same CDR3. The V call is TRBV5-4, the J call TRBJ2-3; 7 bases map to TRBD2. CDR3 length equals 16 residues. Germline V gene sequence: CDR1 SGHNT, CDR2 YYREEE (reference sequence). V was pared by 4 bases and J by 2 bases, with 10 bases of the junction left unmatched. The CDR3 DNA reads TGTGCCAGCAGCCAAATAGCGGGTTCCTTCACAGATACGCAGTATTTT. This translates into CASSQIAGSFTDTQYF. Combining the CDR3 with reference TRBV5-4 and TRBJ2-3 gives the whole variable domain ETGVTQSPTHLIKTRGQQVTLRCSSQSGHNTVSWYQQALGQGPQFIFQYYREEENGRGNFPPRFSGLQFPNYSSELNVNALELDDSALYLCASSQIAGSFTDTQYFGPGTRLTVL.

This chain links TRBV11-2 with TRBJ1-6; D uncertain. The V and J ends lost 5 bases and 7 bases respectively, with 6 bases between them. The CDR3 loop spans 12 amino acids. The germline V gene has CDR1 SGHAT and CDR2 FQNNGV. The CDR3 sequence: CASSRLNSPLHF. DNA of the CDR3: TGTGCCAGCAGCCGCTTAAATTCACCCCTCCACTTT.

The CDR3 DNA sequence: TGTGCCTGGAGTGTACCGGCAGGGAGTCAGCCCCAGCATTTT. Its protein product is CAWSVPAGSQPQHF. The genes are TRBV30 and TRBJ1-5; TRBD1 might be the D (5 bases). Germline V gene lookup returns CDR1 GTSNPN and CDR2 SVGIG (reference sequence). V lost 0 bases to trimming and J lost 6 bases, with 12 bases between them. This CDR3 is 14 amino acids long.

The chain links TRBV24-1 to TRBJ2-2; D is possibly TRBD1 or TRBD2 (6 bases each). The CDR3 has 14 amino acids. V lost 5 bases and J lost 4, with 10 bases in between. Germline V lookup: CDR1 KGHDR, CDR2 SFDVKD. DNA for the CDR3: TGTGCCACCAGTGCGGGGGCGGGCACCGGGGAGCTGTTTTTT. Amino acids: CATSAGAGTGELFF.

The chain is built from TRBV5-5 and TRBJ1-3; no definite D call. Between the trimmed V and J ends, which lost 3 bases and 9 bases, there was a span of 19 bases. Germline V gene data show CDR1 as SGHKS and CDR2 as YYEKEE (reference sequence). The CDR3 is 15 amino acids. The CDR3 spells CASSSDPQPRGTIYF. As DNA, the CDR3 is TGTGCCAGCAGCTCGGACCCGCAGCCCCGGGGCACCATATATTTT.

J is TRBJ1-2 and V is TRBV6-2 or TRBV6-3; D remains ambiguous. V lost 5 bases and J 7 bases, leaving 8 bases between the germline ends. CDR3 size: 11 residues. Looked up from germline, CDR1 is MNHEY and CDR2 is SVGEGT. CDR3 region: CASSERFGYTF. The CDR3 nucleotides read TGTGCCAGCAGTGAGAGGTTTGGCTACACCTTC.